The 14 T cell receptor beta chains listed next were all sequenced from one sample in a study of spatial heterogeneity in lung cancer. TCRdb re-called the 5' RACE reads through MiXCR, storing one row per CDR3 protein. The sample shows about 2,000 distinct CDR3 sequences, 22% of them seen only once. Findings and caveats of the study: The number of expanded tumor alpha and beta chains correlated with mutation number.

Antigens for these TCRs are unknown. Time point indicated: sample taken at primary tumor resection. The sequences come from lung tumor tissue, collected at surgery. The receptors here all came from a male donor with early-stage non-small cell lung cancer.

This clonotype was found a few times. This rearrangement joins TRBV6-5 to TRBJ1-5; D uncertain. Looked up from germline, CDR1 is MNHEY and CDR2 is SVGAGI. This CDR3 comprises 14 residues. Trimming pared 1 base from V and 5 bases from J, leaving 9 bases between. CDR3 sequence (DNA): TGTGCCAGCAGTTACTTCGGTGCAGATCAGCCCCAGCATTTT. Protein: CASSYFGADQPQHF.

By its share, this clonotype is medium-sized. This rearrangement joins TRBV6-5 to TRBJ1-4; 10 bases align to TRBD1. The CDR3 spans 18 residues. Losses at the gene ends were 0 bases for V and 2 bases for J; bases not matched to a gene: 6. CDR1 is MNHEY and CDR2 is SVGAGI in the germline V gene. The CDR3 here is CASSYSRDRGTTNEKLFF. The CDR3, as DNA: TGTGCCAGCAGTTACTCGCGGGACAGGGGTACTACTAATGAAAAACTGTTTTTT.

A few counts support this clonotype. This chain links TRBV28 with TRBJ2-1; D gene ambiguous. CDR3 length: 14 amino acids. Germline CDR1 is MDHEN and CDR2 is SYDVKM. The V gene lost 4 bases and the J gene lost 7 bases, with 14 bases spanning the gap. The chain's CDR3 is CASSSRARKNEQFF. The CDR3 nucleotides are TGTGCCAGCAGTTCCCGGGCCCGAAAGAATGAGCAGTTCTTC.

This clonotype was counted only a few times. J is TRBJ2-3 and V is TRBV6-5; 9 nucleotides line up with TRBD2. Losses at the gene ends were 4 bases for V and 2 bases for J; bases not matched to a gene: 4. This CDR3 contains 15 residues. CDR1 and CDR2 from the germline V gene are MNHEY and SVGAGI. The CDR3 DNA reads TGTGCCAGCAGTTCGCCTAGCGGGAACACAGATACGCAGTATTTT. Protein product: CASSSPSGNTDTQYF.

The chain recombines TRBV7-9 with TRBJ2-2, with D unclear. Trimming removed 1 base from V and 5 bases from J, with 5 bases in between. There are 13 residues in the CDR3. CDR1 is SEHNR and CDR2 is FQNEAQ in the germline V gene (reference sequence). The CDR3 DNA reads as TGTGCCAGCAGCTTAGACGGGACCGGGGAGCTGTTTTTT. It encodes CASSLDGTGELFF.

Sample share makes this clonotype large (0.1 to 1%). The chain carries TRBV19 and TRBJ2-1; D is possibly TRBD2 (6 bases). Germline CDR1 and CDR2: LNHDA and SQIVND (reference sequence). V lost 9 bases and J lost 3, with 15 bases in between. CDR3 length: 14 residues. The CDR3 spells CASHGTSLYNEQFF. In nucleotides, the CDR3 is TGTGCCAGCCACGGGACTTCCCTCTACAATGAGCAGTTCTTC.

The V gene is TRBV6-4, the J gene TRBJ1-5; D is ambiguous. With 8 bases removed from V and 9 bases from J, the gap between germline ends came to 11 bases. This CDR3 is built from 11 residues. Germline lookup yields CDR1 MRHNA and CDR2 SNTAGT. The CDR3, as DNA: TGTGCCAGCTCTCCGCCCAGGCCCCAGCATTTT. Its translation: CASSPPRPQHF.

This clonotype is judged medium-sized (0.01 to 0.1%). CDR3 sequence reads: CASSPLDRGGGTEAFF. DNA for the CDR3: TGTGCCAGCTCACCACTGGACAGGGGAGGGGGCACTGAAGCTTTCTTT. The chain couples TRBV18 to TRBJ1-1; 9 nucleotides line up with TRBD1. CDR3 length equals 16 residues. J was trimmed by 4 bases and V by 1 base; bases with no gene match: 7. Germline V gene lookup returns CDR1 KGHSH and CDR2 LQKENI.

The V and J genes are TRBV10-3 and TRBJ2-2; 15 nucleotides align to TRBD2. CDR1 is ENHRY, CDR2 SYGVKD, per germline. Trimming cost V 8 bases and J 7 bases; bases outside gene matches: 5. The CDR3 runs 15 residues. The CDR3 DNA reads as TGTGCCATCGGGACTAGCGGGGGGCATGACGGGGAGCTGTTTTTT. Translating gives CAIGTSGGHDGELFF.

The CDR3 DNA reads as TGTGCCAGCAGTGAGGGGGTCTATGGCTACACCTTC. Its protein product is CASSEGVYGYTF. The chain combines TRBV28 with TRBJ1-2, with D possibly TRBD1 on 6 matching bases. Germline V gene data show CDR1 as MDHEN and CDR2 as SYDVKM. The CDR3 has 12 residues. Trimming left V 5 bases short and J 4 bases short, with 8 bases between.

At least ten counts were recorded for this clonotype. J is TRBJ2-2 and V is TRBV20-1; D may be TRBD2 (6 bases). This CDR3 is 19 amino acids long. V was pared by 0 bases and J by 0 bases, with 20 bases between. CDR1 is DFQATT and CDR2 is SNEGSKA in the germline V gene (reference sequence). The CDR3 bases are TGCAGTGCTAGAGATCCGGCTAGCGAAGGCCTTACGAACACCGGGGAGCTGTTTTTT. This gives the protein CSARDPASEGLTNTGELFF.

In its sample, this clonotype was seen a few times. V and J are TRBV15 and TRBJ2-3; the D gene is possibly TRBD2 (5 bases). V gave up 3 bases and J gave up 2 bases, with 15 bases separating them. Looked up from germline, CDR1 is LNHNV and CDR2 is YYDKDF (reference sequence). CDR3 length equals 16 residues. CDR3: CATSSPFKEATDTQYF. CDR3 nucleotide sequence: TGTGCCACCAGCAGTCCGTTTAAGGAGGCCACAGATACGCAGTATTTT.

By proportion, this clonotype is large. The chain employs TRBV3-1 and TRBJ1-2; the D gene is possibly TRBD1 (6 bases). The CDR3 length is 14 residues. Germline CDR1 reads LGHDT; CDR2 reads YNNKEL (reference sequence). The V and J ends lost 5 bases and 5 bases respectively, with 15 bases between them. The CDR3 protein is CASSIRTDLYGYTF. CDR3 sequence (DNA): TGTGCCAGCAGCATCCGGACAGACTTGTATGGCTACACCTTC.

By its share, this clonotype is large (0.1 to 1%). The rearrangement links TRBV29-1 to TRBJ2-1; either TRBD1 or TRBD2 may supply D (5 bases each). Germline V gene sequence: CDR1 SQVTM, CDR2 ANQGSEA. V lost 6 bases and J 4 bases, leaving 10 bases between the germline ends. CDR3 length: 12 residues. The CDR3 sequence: CSVGTDYNEQFF. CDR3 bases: TGCAGCGTCGGGACGGATTACAATGAGCAGTTCTTC.